The count of the clone carrying this TCR beta chain is one. Its target is not known. This entry belongs to a study of T cell responses to AZD1222 COVID-19 vaccine. Study observations and caveats: Along spike, vaccine-associated CD4 TCRs were found throughout, with dominance at 160-218 and 743-854.

The CDR3 is made up of 15 amino acids. Per the germline V gene, CDR1 is MGHRA and CDR2 is YSYEKL. Trimming stripped 2 bases from V and 0 bases from J, with 10 bases between. The data were produced by immunoSEQ multiplex PCR, yet TCRdb's version contains in-frame clones alone and is incomplete. The sample has 110,000 or so clones, 80% to 95% seen once. Sequences were derived from peripheral blood, sampled 28 days after the second dose of the MenACWY control vaccine. The chain combines TRBV4-1 with TRBJ1-1, with D possibly being TRBD1 (5 bases). The TCR comes from an adult who received the MenACWY meningococcal vaccine as a control. The CDR3 sequence is CASSQPGRLNTEAFF. As DNA, the CDR3 is TGCGCCAGCAGCCAACCGGGACGGCTGAACACTGAAGCTTTCTTT.